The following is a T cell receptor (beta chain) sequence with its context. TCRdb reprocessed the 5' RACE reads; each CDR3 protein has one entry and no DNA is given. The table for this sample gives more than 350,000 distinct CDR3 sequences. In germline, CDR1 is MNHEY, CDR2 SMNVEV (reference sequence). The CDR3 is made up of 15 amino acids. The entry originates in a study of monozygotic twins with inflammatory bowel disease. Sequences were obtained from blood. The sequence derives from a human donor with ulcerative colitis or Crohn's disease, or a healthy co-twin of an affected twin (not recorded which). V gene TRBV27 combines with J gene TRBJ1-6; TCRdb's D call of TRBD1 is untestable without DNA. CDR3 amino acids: CASSLSRGGNSRLHF.